This T cell receptor beta chain was identified in a study of blood T cell repertoires in COVID-19. This table comes from immunoSEQ multiplex PCR, and its TCRdb copy is limited to in-frame clones, with some not included. The sample comprises about 270,000 clones, roughly 84% of which are singletons, and about 9.1% rests with the top ten. V was pared by 7 bases and J by 11 bases, with 8 bases of the junction left unmatched. CDR3 length: 13 amino acids. In germline, CDR1 is MDHEN, CDR2 SYDVKM. Sequencing input: peripheral blood. The gene calls are TRBV28 and TRBJ1-5, with 10 positions matching TRBD1. This clonotype originated in a human donor in a cohort sampled during active COVID-19. The CDR3 reads CASMGQGILTQHF. The DNA for the CDR3 is TGTGCCAGCATGGGACAGGGGATTTTGACCCAGCATTTT.